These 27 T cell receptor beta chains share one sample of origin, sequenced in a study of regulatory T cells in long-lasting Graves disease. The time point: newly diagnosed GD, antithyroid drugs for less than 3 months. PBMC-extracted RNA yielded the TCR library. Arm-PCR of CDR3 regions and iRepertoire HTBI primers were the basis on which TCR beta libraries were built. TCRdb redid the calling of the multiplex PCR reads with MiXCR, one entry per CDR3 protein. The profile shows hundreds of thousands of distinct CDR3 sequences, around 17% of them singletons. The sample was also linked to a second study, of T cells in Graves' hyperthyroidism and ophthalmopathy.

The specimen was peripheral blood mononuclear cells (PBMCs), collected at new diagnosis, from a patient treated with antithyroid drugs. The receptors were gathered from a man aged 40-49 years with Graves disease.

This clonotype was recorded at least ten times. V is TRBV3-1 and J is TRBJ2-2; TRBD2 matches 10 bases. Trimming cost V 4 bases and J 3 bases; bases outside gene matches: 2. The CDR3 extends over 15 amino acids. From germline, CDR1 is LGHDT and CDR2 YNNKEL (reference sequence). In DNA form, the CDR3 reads TGTGCCAGCAGCCCAGGGACTAGCGACACCGGGGAGCTGTTTTTT. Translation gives CASSPGTSDTGELFF.

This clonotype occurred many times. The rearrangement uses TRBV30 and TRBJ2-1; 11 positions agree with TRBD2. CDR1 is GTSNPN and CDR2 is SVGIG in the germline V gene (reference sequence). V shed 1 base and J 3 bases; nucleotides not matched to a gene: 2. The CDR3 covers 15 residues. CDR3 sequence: CAWSEGLAGYNEQFF. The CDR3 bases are TGTGCCTGGAGTGAAGGACTAGCGGGCTACAATGAGCAGTTCTTC. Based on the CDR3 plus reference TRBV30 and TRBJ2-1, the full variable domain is SQTIHQWPATLVQPVGSPLSLECTVEGTSNPNLYWYRQAAGRGLQLLFYSVGIGQISSEVPQNLSASRPQDRQFILSSKKLLLSDSGFYLCAWSEGLAGYNEQFFGPGTRLTVL.

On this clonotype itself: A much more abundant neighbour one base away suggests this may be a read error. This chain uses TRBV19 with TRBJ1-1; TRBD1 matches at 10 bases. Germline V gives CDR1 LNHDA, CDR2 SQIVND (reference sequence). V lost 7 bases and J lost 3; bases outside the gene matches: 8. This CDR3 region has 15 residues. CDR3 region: CASTGTGARDTEAFF. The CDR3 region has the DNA TGTGCCAGTACAGGGACAGGGGCCCGAGACACTGAAGCTTTCTTT.

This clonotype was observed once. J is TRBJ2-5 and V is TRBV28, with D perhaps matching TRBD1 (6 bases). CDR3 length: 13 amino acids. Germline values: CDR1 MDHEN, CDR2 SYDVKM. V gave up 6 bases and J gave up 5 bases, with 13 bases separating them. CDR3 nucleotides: TGTGCCAGCAGCACAGGGAGTCGGGAGACCCAGTACTTC. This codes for CASSTGSRETQYF.

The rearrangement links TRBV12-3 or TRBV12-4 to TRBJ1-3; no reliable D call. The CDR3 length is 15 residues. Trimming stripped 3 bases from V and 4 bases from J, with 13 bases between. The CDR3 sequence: CASSFLVQGGNTIYF. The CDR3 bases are TGTGCCAGCAGTTTTTTGGTGCAAGGGGGAAACACCATATATTTT.

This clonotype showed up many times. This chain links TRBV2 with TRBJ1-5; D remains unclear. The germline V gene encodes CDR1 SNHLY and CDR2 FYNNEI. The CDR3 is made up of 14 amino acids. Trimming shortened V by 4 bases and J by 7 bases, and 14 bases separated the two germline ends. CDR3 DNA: TGTGCCAGCAGTGGGCTAGGTGTCTACCAGCCCCAGCATTTT. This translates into CASSGLGVYQPQHF. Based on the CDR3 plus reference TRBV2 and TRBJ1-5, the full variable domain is EPEVTQTPSHQVTQMGQEVILRCVPISNHLYFYWYRQILGQKVEFLVSFYNNEISEKSEIFDDQFSVERPDGSNFTLKIRSTKLEDSAMYFCASSGLGVYQPQHFGDGTRLSIL.

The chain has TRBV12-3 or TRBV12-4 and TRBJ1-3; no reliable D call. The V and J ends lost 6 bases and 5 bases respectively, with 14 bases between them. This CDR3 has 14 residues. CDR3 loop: CASSPSGVRNTIYF. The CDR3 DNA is TGTGCCAGCAGCCCCAGCGGGGTGAGAAACACCATATATTTT.

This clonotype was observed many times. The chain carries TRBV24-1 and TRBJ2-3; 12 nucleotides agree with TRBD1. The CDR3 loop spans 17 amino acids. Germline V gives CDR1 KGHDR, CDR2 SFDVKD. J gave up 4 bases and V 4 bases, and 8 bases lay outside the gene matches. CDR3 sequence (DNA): TGTGCCACCAGTGACCCGGGCGGGACAGGGGGCTCAGATACGCAGTATTTT. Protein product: CATSDPGGTGGSDTQYF.

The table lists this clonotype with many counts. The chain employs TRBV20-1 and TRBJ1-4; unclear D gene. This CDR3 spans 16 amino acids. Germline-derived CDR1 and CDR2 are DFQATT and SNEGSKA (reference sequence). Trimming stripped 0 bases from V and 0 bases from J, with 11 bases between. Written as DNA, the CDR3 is TGCAGTGCTAGAGATCTCTTCGCTTCAACTAATGAAAAACTGTTTTTT. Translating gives CSARDLFASTNEKLFF.

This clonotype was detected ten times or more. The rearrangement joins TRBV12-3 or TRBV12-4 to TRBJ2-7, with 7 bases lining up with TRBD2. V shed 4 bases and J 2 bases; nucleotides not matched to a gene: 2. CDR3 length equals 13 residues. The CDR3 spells CASSSGTTYEQYF. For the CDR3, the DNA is TGTGCCAGCAGTTCCGGGACTACCTACGAGCAGTACTTC.

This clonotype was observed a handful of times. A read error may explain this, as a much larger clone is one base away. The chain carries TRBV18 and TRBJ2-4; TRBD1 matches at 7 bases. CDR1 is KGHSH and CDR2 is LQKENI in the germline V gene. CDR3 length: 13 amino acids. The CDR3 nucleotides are TGTGCCAGCGCACCAATCAGGGGGAACATTCAGTACTTC. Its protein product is CASAPIRGNIQYF.

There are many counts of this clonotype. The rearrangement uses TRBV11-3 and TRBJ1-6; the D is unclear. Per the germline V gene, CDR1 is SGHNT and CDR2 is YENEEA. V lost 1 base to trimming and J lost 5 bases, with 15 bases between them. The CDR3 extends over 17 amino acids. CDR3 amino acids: CASSLGVGWSNNSPLHF. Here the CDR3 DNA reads TGTGCCAGCAGCTTAGGGGTAGGGTGGTCGAATAATTCACCCCTCCACTTT.

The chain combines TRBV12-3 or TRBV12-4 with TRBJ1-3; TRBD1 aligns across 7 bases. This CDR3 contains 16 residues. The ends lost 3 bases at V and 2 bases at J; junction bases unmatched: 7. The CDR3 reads CASSLQGGVPGNTIYF. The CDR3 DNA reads TGTGCCAGCAGTTTGCAGGGGGGGGTCCCTGGAAACACCATATATTTT.

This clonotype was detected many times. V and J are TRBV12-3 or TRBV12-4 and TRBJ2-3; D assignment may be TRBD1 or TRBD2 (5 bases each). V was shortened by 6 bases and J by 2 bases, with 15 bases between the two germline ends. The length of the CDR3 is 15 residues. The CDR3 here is CASSLGAGNTDTQYF. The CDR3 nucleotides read TGTGCCAGCAGCCTAGGGGCCGGGAACACAGATACGCAGTATTTT.

CDR3 nucleotide sequence: TGTGCCAGCAGCTTCCCGGGTATAAGAGATACGCAGTATTTT. Its translation: CASSFPGIRDTQYF. The gene calls are TRBV7-8 and TRBJ2-3; D is unresolved. The germline V and J ends were trimmed by 3 bases and 5 bases, with 12 bases remaining between them. The CDR3 is made up of 14 amino acids. Germline values: CDR1 SGHVS, CDR2 FQNEAQ.

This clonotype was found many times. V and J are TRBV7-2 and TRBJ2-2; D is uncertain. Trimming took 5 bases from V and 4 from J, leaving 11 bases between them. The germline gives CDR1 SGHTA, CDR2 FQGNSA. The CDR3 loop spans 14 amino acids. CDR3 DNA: TGTGCCAGCAGCCCCCGTGTAGTCACCGGGGAGCTGTTTTTT. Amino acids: CASSPRVVTGELFF.

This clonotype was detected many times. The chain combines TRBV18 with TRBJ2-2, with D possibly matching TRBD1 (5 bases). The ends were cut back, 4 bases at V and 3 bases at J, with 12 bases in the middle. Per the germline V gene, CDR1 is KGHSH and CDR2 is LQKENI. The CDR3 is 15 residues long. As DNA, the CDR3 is TGTGCCAGCTCACGGACAACCCTAGACACCGGGGAGCTGTTTTTT. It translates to CASSRTTLDTGELFF. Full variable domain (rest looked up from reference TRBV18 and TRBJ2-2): NAGVMQNPRHLVRRRGQEARLRCSPMKGHSHVYWYRQLPEEGLKFMVYLQKENIIDESGMPKERFSAEFPKEGPSILRIQQVVRGDSAAYFCASSRTTLDTGELFFGEGSRLTVL.

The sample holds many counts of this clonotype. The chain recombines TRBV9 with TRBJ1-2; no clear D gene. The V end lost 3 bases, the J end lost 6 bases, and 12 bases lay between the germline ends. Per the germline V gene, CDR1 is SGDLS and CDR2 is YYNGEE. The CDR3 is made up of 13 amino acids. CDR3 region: CASSAERGHGYTF. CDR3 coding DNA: TGTGCCAGCAGCGCTGAGAGAGGGCATGGCTACACCTTC.

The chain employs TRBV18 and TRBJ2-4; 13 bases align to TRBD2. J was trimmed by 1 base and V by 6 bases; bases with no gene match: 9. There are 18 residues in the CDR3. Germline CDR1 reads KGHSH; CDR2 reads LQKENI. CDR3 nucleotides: TGTGCCAGCTCTCCCGGGACTAGCGGGGTGTGGGCCAAAAACATTCAGTACTTC. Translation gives CASSPGTSGVWAKNIQYF. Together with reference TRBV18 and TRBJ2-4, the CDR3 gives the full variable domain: NAGVMQNPRHLVRRRGQEARLRCSPMKGHSHVYWYRQLPEEGLKFMVYLQKENIIDESGMPKERFSAEFPKEGPSILRIQQVVRGDSAAYFCASSPGTSGVWAKNIQYFGAGTRLSVL.

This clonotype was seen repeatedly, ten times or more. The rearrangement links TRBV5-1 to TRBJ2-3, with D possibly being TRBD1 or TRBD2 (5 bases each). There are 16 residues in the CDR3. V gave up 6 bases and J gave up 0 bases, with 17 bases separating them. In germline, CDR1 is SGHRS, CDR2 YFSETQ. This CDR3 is CASNPTGTSSTDTQYF. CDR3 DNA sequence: TGCGCCAGCAACCCCACCGGGACGAGCAGCACAGATACGCAGTATTTT.

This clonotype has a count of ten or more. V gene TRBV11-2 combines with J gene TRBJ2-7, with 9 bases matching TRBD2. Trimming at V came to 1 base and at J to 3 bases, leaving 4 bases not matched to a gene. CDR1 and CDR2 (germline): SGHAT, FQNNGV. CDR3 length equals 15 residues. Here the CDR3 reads CASSLGLAEIYEQYF. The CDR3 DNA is TGTGCCAGCAGCTTAGGACTAGCGGAGATCTACGAGCAGTACTTC. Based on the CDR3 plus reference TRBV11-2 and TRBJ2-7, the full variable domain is EAGVAQSPRYKIIEKRQSVAFWCNPISGHATLYWYQQILGQGPKLLIQFQNNGVVDDSQLPKDRFSAERLKGVDSTLKIQPAKLEDSAVYLCASSLGLAEIYEQYFGPGTRLTVT.

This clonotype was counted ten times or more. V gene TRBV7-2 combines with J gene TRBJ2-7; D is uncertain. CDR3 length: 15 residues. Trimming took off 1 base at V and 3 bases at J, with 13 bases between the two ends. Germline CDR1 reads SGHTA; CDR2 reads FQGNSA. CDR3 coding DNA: TGTGCCAGCAGCTTAGTCCCGCAGAGCCGCTACGAGCAGTACTTC. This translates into CASSLVPQSRYEQYF.

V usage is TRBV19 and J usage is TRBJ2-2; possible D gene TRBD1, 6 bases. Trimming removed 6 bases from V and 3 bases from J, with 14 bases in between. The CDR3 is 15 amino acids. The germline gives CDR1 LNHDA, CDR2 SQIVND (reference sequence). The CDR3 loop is CASSPPGAYTGELFF. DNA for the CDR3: TGTGCCAGTAGCCCCCCAGGGGCCTACACCGGGGAGCTGTTTTTT. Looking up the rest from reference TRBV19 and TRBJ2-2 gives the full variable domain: DGGITQSPKYLFRKEGQNVTLSCEQNLNHDAMYWYRQDPGQGLRLIYYSQIVNDFQKGDIAEGYSVSREKKESFPLTVTSAQKNPTAFYLCASSPPGAYTGELFFGEGSRLTVL.

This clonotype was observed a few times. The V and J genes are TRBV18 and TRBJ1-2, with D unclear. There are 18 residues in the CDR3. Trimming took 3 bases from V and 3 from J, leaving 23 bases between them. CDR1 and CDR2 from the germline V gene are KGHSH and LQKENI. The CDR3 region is CASSPSTVGGKGDYGYTF. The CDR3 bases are TGTGCCAGCTCACCGTCAACCGTAGGAGGGAAAGGAGACTATGGCTACACCTTC.

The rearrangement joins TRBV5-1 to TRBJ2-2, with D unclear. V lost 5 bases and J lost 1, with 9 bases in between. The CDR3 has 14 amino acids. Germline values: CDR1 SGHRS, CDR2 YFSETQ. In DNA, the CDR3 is TGCGCCAGCAGGGTGGTGGAGAACACCGGGGAGCTGTTTTTT. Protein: CASRVVENTGELFF.

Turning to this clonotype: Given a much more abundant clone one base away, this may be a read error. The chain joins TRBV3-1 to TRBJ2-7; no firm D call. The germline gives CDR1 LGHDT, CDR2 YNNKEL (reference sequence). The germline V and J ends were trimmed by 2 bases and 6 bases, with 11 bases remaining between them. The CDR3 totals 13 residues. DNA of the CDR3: TGTGCCAGCAGCCAATTCCTAGGTAGCGAGCAGTACTTC. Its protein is CASSQFLGSEQYF.

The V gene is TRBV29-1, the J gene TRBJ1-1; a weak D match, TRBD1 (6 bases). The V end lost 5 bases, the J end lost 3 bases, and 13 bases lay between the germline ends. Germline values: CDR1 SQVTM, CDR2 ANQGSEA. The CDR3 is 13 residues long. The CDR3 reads CSVLGSGDTEAFF. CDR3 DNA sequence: TGCAGCGTTCTTGGGTCAGGGGACACTGAAGCTTTCTTT.